The rows below give T cell receptor beta chains drawn from one sample of a study of blood T cell repertoires in COVID-19. Generated by immunoSEQ multiplex PCR, the TCRdb table keeps only in-frame clones and is missing some. The repertoire holds approximately 150,000 clones, with roughly 85% as singletons. The sequencing input was peripheral blood. The receptors were sampled from a woman older than 75 with acute or convalescent COVID-19. Both conserved end residues are part of each CDR3. D genes are given only for firm matches. Part of the rows lack a size; the others show once, few, many or a class for expanded clones.

cdr3_length j_call d_call v_call clone_size cdr3_aa cdr3_nt
15 TRBJ2-1 - TRBV5-1 - CASSLVGGAYNEQFF TGCGCCAGCAGCTTGGTCGGAGGCGCCTACAATGAGCAGTTCTTC
17 TRBJ1-1 - TRBV9 - CASTLYQPGFMNTEAFF TGTGCCAGCACCCTTTACCAGCCGGGGTTCATGAACACTGAAGCTTTCTTT
18 TRBJ2-5 TRBD2 TRBV3-1/TRBV3-2 - CASSHGLAGGPQKETQYF TGTGCCAGCAGCCATGGACTAGCGGGAGGCCCGCAAAAAGAGACCCAGTACTTC
14 TRBJ2-1 - TRBV29-1 - CSVAGQGPPNEQFF TGCAGCGTTGCAGGCCAGGGGCCCCCCAATGAGCAGTTCTTC
15 TRBJ2-7 TRBD1 TRBV7-2 - CASSLVGQGFFEQYF TGTGCCAGCAGCTTAGTGGGACAGGGGTTCTTCGAGCAGTACTTC
14 TRBJ1-2 - TRBV5-1 - CASSLAQEGYGYTF TGCGCCAGCAGCTTGGCCCAGGAGGGCTATGGCTACACCTTC
14 TRBJ2-1 TRBD2 TRBV29-1 - CSVVGGSSYNEQFF TGCAGCGTTGTGGGGGGGAGCTCCTACAATGAGCAGTTCTTC
15 TRBJ2-5 TRBD1 TRBV24-1 - CATSDYDRGMETQYF TGTGCCACCAGTGATTATGACAGGGGGATGGAGACCCAGTACTTC
15 TRBJ2-2 TRBD2 TRBV5-1 - CASSLVGTSPGELFF TGCGCCAGCAGCTTGGTTGGGACTAGCCCCGGGGAGCTGTTTTTT
15 TRBJ2-2 - TRBV5-8 - CASSATGLVAGELFF TGTGCCAGCAGCGCCACAGGGCTGGTAGCCGGGGAGCTGTTTTTT
15 TRBJ2-1 TRBD2 TRBV3-1/TRBV3-2 - CASSQGLAGAGEQFF TGTGCCAGCAGCCAAGGGTTAGCGGGAGCCGGAGAGCAGTTCTTC
16 TRBJ1-3 TRBD1 TRBV7-2 - CASSFAGGDSGNTIYF TGTGCCAGCAGCTTCGCAGGGGGAGACTCTGGAAACACCATATATTTT
15 TRBJ1-2 - TRBV2 once CASSELRGSVYGYTF TGTGCCAGCAGTGAATTGCGGGGGTCGGTCTATGGCTACACCTTC
17 TRBJ1-4 TRBD1 TRBV4-1 - CASSPFGTVATNEKLFF TGCGCCAGCAGCCCATTCGGGACAGTTGCAACTAATGAAAAACTGTTTTTT
14 TRBJ2-7 - TRBV6-4 - CASSESQDSGEQYF TGTGCCAGCAGTGAGTCTCAGGACTCGGGAGAGCAGTACTTC
17 TRBJ1-4 - TRBV13 - CASSLDAGATTNEKLFF TGTGCCAGCAGCTTAGATGCGGGGGCCACAACTAATGAAAAACTGTTTTTT
13 TRBJ1-2 - TRBV6-5 - CASRKKSGYGYTF TGTGCCAGCAGAAAGAAATCGGGCTATGGCTACACCTTC
14 TRBJ1-2 - TRBV6-5 - CASSYSRVNYGYTF TGTGCCAGCAGTTACTCGAGAGTTAACTATGGCTACACCTTC
15 TRBJ1-4 TRBD1 TRBV7-9 - CASSLDRDPMEKLFF TGTGCCAGCAGCTTGGACAGGGACCCGATGGAAAAACTGTTTTTT
15 TRBJ1-2 - TRBV5-4 - CASSRQGLSNYGYTF TGTGCCAGCAGTCGGCAGGGCCTTTCTAACTATGGCTACACCTTC
12 TRBJ1-3 - TRBV12-3/TRBV12-4 - CASSSHRNTIYF TGTGCCAGCAGTTCACACCGAAACACCATATATTTT
15 TRBJ2-7 TRBD2 TRBV5-1 - CASSPGLAASYEQYF TGCGCCAGCAGCCCGGGACTAGCGGCCTCCTACGAGCAGTACTTC
14 TRBJ1-1 - TRBV5-1 few CASSFGLGSLEAFF TGCGCCAGCAGCTTCGGACTTGGGTCGCTTGAAGCTTTCTTT
14 TRBJ1-6 - TRBV5-4 - CASSQGRDDSPLHF TGTGCCAGCAGCCAGGGTCGCGATGATTCACCCCTCCACTTT